Detailed here is one TCR beta chain. Its recognized antigen is unknown. No base quality values were provided; no much bigger clone lies one nucleotide off. CDR1 is given as LNHNV and CDR2 as YYDKDF, both from the germline V gene (reference sequence). V sheds 9 bases and J sheds 7 bases, leaving 16 bases between their ends. Taken from cysteine to phenylalanine, the CDR3 has 14 residues. Solely the CDR3 DNA is kept, with 42 bases framed from the first base. Sorted unstimulated T cells, along with proliferating T cells recovered from mixed lymphocyte reactions, underwent TCRbeta CDR3 sequencing. Fresh whole blood from nine to eleven HLA-typed healthy donors served as the source for isolating PBMCs. Unstimulated CD4+ regulatory T cells were FACS-sorted to map the origin of alloreactive clones. This specimen belongs to a study of siplizumab effects on memory and regulatory T cells (dated by TCRdb to about 2019). Concerning the study at large: The study examined how the anti-CD2 antibody siplizumab affects alloreactive T-cell subsets in allogeneic mixed lymphocyte reactions built from human PBMCs. Overall study outcomes, separate from this receptor: Because sequences at frequencies below about 10^-5 were poorly captured, only a minor fraction of alloreactive clones could be mapped back to unstimulated subsets. Of the alloreactive CD4+ clones that could be mapped, the Treg-derived share averaged roughly 69% with siplizumab compared with around 27% in control reactions. The suppressive function of proliferating Tregs from siplizumab cultures was not functionally confirmed. Siplizumab significantly lowered the cumulative frequency of alloreactive sequences that could be traced to unstimulated CD4+ memory T cells. Unstimulated naive T cells appeared more diverse than memory T cells, and naive cells seemed to contribute substantially to the alloresponse. Roughly 80-95% of proliferating CD4+ or CD8+ clones could not be assigned a naive or memory phenotype.

Library preparation employed the immunoSEQ multiplex PCR assay. About 10^5 TCR templates per sample were assayed by the deep sequencing platform. Genomic DNA extracted from sorted T cells was used for TCRbeta CDR3 sequencing. Turning to the authors' computational methods: The R programming language was used for clonal analysis of TCRbeta CDR3 data. Alloreactive CD4+ and CD8+ clones were defined by comparing unstimulated samples with post-reaction CFSE-low samples. Regulatory or non-regulatory origin was assigned to alloreactive CD4+ clones by matching of sequences to sorted unstimulated Treg and non-Treg repertoires. TCRdb limited this immuneACCESS table to in-frame rearrangements with V and J called. A share of clones is missing; checked studies link under half to unresolved V genes, and the rest is unexplained. V and J calls and clone size follow that table, whereas D and trimming were derived from the DNA. This sample has under 85,000 clones in its table, and 80% to 90% of those were observed once. The top ten hold approximately 1.7% of the sample.

The chain employs TRBV15 and TRBJ1-6; a weak D assignment points to TRBD1 (6 bases agree). Specimen: Tregs sorted from blood. This receptor was identified in a human donor in good health. The DNA sequence reads TGTGCCACGAGGGTGCAGGGGCAAAATTCACCCCTCCACTTT. This is translated as CATRVQGQNSPLHF.